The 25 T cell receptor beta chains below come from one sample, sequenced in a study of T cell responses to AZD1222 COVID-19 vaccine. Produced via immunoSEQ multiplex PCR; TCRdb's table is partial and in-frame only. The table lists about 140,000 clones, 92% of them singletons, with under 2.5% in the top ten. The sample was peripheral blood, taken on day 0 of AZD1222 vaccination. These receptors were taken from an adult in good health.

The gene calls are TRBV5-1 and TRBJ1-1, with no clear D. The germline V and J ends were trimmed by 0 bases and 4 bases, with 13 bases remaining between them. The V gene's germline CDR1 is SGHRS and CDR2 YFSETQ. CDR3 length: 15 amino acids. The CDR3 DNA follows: TGCGCCAGCAGCTTGGTTCCTGTAGAGGGCACTGAAGCTTTCTTT. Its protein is CASSLVPVEGTEAFF. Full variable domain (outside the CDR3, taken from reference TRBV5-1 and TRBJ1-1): KAGVTQTPRYLIKTRGQQVTLSCSPISGHRSVSWYQQTPGQGLQFLFEYFSETQRNKGNFPGRFSGRQFSNSRSEMNVSTLELGDSALYLCASSLVPVEGTEAFFGQGTRLTVV.

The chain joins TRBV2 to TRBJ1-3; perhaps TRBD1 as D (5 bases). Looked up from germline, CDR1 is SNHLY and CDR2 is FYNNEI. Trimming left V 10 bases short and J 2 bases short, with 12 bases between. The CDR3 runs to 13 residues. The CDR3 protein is CATGGDAGNTIYF. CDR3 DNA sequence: TGTGCCACCGGGGGGGACGCTGGAAACACCATATATTTT.

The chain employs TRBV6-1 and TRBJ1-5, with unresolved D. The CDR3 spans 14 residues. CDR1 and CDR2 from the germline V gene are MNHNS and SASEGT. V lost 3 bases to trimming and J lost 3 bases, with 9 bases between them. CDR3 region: CASSEWGNNQPQHF. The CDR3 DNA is TGTGCCAGCAGTGAGTGGGGAAACAATCAGCCCCAGCATTTT.

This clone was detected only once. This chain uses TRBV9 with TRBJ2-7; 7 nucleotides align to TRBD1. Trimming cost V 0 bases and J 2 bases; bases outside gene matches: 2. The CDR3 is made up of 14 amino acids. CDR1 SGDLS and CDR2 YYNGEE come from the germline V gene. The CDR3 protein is CASSVGGQPYEQYF. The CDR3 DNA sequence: TGTGCCAGCAGCGTAGGGGGACAGCCCTACGAGCAGTACTTC.

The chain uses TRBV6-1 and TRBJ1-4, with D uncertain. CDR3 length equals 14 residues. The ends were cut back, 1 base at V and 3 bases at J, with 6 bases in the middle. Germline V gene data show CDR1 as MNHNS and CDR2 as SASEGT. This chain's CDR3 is CASSEGRSNEKLFF. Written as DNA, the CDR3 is TGTGCCAGCAGTGAAGGACGGTCTAATGAAAAACTGTTTTTT.

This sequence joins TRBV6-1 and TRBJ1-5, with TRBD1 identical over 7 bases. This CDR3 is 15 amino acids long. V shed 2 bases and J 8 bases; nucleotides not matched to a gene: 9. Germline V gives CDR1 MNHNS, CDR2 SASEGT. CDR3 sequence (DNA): TGTGCCAGCAGTGAATTGAGCAGGGGGTTTGAGCCCCAGCATTTT. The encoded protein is CASSELSRGFEPQHF.

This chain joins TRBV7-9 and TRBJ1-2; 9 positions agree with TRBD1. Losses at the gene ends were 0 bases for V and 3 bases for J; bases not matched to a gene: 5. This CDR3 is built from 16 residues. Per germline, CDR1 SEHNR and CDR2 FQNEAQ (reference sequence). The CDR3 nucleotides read TGTGCCAGCAGCTTAGCGCGGGACAGGGCCTACTATGGCTACACCTTC. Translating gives CASSLARDRAYYGYTF.

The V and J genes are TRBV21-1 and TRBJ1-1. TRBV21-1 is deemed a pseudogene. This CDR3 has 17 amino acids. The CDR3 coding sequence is TGTGCCAGCAGCAAAGAGAGAGGGGTAAGACCTCACACTGAAGCTTTCTTT. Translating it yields CASSKERGVRPHTEAFF.

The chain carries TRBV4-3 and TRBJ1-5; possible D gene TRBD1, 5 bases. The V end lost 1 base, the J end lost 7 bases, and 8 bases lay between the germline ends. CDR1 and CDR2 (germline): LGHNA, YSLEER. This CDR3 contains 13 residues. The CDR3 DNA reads TGCGCCAGCAGCCAAGGAGGGGACCAGCCCCAGCATTTT. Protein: CASSQGGDQPQHF.

CDR3 in amino acids: CASSYTTGANSPLHF. The DNA for the CDR3 is TGTGCCAGCAGTTACACGACAGGGGCTAATTCACCCCTCCACTTT. The chain carries TRBV6-5 and TRBJ1-6; 8 nucleotides agree with TRBD1. CDR3 size: 15 residues. V was clipped by 2 bases and J by 6 bases; unmatched bases: 3. Germline V gene sequence: CDR1 MNHEY, CDR2 SVGAGI.

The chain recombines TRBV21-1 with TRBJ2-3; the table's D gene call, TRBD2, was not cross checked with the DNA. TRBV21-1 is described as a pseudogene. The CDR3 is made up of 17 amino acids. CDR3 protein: CASSLGLKCGGTDTQYF. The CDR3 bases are TGTGCCAGCAGCCTCGGTTTGAAATGTGGTGGTACAGATACGCAGTATTTT.

This CDR3 is CASRGGSGGQPQHF. The CDR3 nucleotides read TGTGCCAGCAGGGGAGGGTCGGGTGGACAGCCCCAGCATTTT. The chain recombines TRBV2 with TRBJ1-5; D ambiguous. CDR1 SNHLY and CDR2 FYNNEI come from the germline V gene. Trimming removed 6 bases from V and 7 bases from J, with 16 bases in between. The CDR3 has 14 amino acids.

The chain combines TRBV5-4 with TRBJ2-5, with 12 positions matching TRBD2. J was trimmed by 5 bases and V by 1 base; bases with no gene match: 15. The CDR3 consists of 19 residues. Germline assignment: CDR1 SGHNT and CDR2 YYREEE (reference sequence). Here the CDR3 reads CASSLLQTSGSFFRETQYF. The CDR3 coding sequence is TGTGCCAGCAGCTTGCTTCAGACTAGCGGGAGTTTCTTTCGGGAGACCCAGTACTTC. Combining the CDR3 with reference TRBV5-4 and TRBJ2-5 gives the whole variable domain ETGVTQSPTHLIKTRGQQVTLRCSSQSGHNTVSWYQQALGQGPQFIFQYYREEENGRGNFPPRFSGLQFPNYSSELNVNALELDDSALYLCASSLLQTSGSFFRETQYFGPGTRLLVL.

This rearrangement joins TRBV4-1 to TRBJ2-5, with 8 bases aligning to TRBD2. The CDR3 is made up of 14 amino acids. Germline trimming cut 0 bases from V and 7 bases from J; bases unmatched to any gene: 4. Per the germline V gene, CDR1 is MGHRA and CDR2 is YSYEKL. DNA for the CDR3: TGCGCCAGCAGCCAAGAGCGCACTAGCGGGACCCAGTACTTC. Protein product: CASSQERTSGTQYF.

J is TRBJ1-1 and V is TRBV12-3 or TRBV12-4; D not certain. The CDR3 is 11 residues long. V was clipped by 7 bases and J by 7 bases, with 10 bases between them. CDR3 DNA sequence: TGTGCCAGCACCGTGGACCGTGAAGCTTTCTTT. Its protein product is CASTVDREAFF.

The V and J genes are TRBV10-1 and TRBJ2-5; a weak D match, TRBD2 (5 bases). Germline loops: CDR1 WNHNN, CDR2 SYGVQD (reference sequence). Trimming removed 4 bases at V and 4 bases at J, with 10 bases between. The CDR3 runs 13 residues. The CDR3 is CASSVRVLETQYF. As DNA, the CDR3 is TGCGCCAGCAGTGTGAGGGTTTTAGAGACCCAGTACTTC.

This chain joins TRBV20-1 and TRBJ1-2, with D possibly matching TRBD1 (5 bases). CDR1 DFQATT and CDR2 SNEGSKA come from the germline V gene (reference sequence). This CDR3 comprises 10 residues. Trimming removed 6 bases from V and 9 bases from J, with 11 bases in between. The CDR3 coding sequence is TGCAGTGCGCAGGGAGTTCGCTACACCTTC. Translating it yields CSAQGVRYTF.

The CDR3 sequence is CASSRIIHNEQFF. As DNA, the CDR3 is TGTGCCAGCAGCCGCATAATACACAATGAGCAGTTCTTC. This chain uses TRBV7-2 with TRBJ2-1; D gene uncertain. Trimming took off 5 bases at V and 5 bases at J, with 10 bases between the two ends. Germline V gene lookup returns CDR1 SGHTA and CDR2 FQGNSA. The CDR3 has 13 amino acids.

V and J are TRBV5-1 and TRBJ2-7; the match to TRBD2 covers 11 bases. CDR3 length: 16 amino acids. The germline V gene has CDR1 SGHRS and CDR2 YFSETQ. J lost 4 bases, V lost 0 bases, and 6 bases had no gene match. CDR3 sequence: CASSLETSGVVYEQYF. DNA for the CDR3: TGCGCCAGCAGCTTGGAGACTAGCGGGGTGGTTTACGAGCAGTACTTC.

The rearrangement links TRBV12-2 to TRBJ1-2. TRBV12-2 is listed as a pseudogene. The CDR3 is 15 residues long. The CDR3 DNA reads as TGTGCAAGTCGCTCCCGTCGGACCGGCGTATATGGCTACACCTTC. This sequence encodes CASRSRRTGVYGYTF.

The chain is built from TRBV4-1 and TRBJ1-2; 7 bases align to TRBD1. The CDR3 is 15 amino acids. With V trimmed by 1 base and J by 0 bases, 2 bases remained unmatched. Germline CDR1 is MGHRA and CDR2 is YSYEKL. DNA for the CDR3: TGCGCCAGCAGCCAAGCAGGGGGGGCTAACTATGGCTACACCTTC. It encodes CASSQAGGANYGYTF.

CDR3 DNA sequence: TGTGCCACCACGGCGGGGGGACAGCACACTGAAGCTTTCTTT. Translated, it gives CATTAGGQHTEAFF. The chain couples TRBV28 to TRBJ1-1, with 7 bases that match TRBD1. This CDR3 has 14 residues. V dropped 10 bases and J dropped 3; count of bases not matched to a gene: 11. CDR1 is MDHEN, CDR2 SYDVKM, per germline.

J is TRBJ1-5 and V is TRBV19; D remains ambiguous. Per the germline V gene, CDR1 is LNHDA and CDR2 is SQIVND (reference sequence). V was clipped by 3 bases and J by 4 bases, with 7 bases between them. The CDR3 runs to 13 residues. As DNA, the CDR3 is TGTGCCAGTAGTATTAGAAATAATCAGCCCCAGCATTTT. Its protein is CASSIRNNQPQHF.

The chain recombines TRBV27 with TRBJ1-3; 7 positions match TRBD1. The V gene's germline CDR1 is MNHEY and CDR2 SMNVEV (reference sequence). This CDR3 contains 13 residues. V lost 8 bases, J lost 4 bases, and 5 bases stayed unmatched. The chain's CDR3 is CASATGVGNTIYF. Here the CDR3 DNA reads TGTGCCAGCGCTACAGGGGTAGGAAACACCATATATTTT.

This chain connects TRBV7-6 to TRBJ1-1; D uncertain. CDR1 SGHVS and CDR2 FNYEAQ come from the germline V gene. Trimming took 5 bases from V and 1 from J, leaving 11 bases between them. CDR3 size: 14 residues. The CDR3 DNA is TGTGCCAGCAGCCCGGGGTACCAGAACACTGAAGCTTTCTTT. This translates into CASSPGYQNTEAFF.